The present T cell receptor beta chain was sequenced within a study of blood T cells in healthy people across ages. Overall study results and limits: Any conclusive comparison of naive versus antigen-experienced cells was prevented by using unsorted PBMCs.

Drawing of peripheral blood yielded about 10 milliliters from each donor. To note about this clonotype: No antigen is known for it.

For the second PCR, which ran for roughly 7 to 11 cycles, a sample-barcoded 5' primer and a J-beta primer mix were used. TCRdb reanalysed the 5' RACE reads using MiXCR and keeps one entry per CDR3 protein. In the table there are 1.5 million to 2 million distinct CDR3 sequences, less than 50% of which are singletons. Sequencing used blood. This receptor was taken from a woman aged 40-49 years in good health.

The CDR3 DNA reads as TGTGCCAGCAGCTTAGAAAGGACAGCTGAAGCTTTCTTT. Translating gives CASSLERTAEAFF. The rearrangement joins TRBV7-2 to TRBJ1-1; a weak D match, TRBD1 (6 bases). The ends were cut back, 1 base at V and 6 bases at J, with 9 bases in the middle. Germline V gene lookup returns CDR1 SGHTA and CDR2 FQGNSA. The CDR3 extends over 13 amino acids. Full variable domain (remainder filled in from reference TRBV7-2 and TRBJ1-1): GAGVSQSPSNKVTEKGKDVELRCDPISGHTALYWYRQSLGQGLEFLIYFQGNSAPDKSGLPSDRFSAERTGGSVSTLTIQRTQQEDSAVYLCASSLERTAEAFFGQGTRLTVV.